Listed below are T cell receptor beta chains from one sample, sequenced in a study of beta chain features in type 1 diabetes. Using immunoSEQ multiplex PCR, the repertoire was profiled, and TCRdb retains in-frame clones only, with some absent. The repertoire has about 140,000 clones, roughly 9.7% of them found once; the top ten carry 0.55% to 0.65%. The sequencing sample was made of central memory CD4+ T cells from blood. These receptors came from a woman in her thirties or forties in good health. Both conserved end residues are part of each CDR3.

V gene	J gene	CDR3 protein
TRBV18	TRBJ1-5	CASSPLAGEISNQPQHF
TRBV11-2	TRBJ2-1	CASSLDPGRQYSRFF
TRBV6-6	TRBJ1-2	CASNGQGHGYTF
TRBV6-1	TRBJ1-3	CASSLGTPKGNTIYF
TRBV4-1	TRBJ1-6	CASSQDGLALGSPLHF
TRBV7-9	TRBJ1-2	CASSEGAGDNYGYTF
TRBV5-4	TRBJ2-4	CASSLAIGQGSKNIQYF
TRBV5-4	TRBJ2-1	CASSRGQETNNEQFF
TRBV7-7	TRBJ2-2	CASSSVPGTANTGELFF
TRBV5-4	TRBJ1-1	CASSLDGGGNTEAFF
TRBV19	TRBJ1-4	CASSLNRASEKLFF
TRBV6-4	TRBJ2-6	CASSQTGGSGANVLTF
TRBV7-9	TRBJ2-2	CASSLVALTGELFF
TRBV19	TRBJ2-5	CASSGHSGLAGPRDF
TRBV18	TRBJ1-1	CASSQRTGDTEAFF
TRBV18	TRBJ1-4	CASSRRGQGEEKLFF
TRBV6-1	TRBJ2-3	CASSGRVPRTTSGRTDTQYF
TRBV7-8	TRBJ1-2	CASSSYQGSAYGYTF
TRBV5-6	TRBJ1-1	CASHPGGGANTEAFF
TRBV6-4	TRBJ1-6	CATMTGGSTLHF
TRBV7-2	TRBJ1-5	CASSLAQFNQPQHF
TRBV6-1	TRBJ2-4	CASSSHTSGKNIQYF
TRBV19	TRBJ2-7	CASSTYPPYEQYF
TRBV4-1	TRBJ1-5	CASSAYRGEHQPQHF
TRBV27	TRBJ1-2	CASSSGGGARGGYTF
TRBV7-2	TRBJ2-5	CASRPIAGRGETQYF
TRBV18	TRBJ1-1	CASSPTGVVTEAFF
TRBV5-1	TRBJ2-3	CASSPIGSQSDTQYF
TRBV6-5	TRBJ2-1	CASRVRLSEEQFF
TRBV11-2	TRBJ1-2	CASSLRDSPRYGYTF
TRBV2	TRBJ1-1	CASSELQGALGTEAFF
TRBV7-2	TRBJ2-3	CASSLAPGNTQYF
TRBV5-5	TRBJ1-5	CASSFGQGAGTNQPQHF
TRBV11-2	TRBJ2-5	CASSFQGGKETQYF
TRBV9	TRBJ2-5	CASSVAPFQETQYF
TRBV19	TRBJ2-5	CASSTYRGREETQYF